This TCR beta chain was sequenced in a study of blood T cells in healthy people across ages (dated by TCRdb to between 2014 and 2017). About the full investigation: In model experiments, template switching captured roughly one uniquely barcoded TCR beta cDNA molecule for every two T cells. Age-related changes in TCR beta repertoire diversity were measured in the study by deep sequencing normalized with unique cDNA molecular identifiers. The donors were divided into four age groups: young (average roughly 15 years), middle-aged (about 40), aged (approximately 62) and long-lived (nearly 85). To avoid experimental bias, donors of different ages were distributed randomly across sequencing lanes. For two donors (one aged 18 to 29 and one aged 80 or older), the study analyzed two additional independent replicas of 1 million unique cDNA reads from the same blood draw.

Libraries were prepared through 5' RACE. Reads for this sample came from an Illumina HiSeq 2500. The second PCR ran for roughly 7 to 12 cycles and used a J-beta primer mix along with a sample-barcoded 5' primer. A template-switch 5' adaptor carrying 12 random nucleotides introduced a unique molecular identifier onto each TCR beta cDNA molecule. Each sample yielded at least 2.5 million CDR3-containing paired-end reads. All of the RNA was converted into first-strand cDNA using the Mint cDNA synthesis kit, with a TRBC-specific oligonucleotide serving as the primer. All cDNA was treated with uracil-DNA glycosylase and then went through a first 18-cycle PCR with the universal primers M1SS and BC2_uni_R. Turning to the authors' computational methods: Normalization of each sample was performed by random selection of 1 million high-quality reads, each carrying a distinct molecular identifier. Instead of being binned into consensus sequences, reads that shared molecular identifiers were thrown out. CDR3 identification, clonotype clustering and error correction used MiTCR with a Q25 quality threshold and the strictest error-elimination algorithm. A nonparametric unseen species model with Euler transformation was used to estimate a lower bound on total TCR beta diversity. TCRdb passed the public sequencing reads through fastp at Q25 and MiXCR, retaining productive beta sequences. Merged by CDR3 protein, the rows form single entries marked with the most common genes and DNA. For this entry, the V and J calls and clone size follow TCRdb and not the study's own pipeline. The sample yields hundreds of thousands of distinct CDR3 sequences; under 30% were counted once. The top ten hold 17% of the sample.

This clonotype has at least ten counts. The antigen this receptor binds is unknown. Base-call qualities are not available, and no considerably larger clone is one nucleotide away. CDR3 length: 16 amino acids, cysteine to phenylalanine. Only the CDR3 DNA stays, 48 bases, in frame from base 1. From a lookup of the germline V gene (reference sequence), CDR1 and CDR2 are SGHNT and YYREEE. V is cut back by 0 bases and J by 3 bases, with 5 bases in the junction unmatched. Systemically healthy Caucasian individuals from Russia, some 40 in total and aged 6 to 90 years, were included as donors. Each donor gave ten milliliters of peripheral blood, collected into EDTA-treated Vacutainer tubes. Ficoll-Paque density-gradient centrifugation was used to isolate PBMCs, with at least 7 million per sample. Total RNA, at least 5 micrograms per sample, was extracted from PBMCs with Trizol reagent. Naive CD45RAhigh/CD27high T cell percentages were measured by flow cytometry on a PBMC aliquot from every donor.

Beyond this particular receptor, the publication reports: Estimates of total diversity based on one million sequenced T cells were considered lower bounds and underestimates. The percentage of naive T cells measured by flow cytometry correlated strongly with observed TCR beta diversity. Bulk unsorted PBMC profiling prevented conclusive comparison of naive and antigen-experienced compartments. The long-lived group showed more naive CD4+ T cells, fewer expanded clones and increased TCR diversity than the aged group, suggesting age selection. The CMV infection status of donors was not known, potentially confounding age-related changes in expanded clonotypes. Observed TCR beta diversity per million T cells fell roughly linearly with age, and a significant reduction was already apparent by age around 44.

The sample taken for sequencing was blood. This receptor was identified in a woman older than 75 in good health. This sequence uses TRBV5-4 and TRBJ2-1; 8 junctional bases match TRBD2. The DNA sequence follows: TGTGCCAGCAGCTTGGGTACTAGCGGAAACTACAATGAGCAGTTCTTC. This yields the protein CASSLGTSGNYNEQFF.